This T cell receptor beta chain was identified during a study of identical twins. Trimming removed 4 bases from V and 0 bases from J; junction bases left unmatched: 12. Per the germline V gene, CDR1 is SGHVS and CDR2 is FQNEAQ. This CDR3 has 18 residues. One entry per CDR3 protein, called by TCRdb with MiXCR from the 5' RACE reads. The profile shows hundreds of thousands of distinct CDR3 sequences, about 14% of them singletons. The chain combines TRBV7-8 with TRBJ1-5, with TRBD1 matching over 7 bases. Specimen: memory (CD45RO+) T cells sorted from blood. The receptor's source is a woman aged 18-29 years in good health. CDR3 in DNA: TGTGCCAGCAGCTCAAGGACAGGCGACTTTTATAGCAATCAGCCCCAGCATTTT. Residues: CASSSRTGDFYSNQPQHF.